This is a list of T cell receptor beta chains from one sample in a study of blood T cell repertoires in COVID-19. The data were produced by immunoSEQ multiplex PCR, yet TCRdb's version contains in-frame clones alone and is incomplete. The data show tens of thousands of clones, with roughly four fifths seen just once and 4% to 5% held by the top ten. What was sequenced was peripheral blood. The source of these receptors is an older woman with acute or convalescent COVID-19. Both conserved end residues are part of each CDR3. Each record gives: V gene, CDR3 protein.

TRBV12-3/TRBV12-4	CASSRGDTQYF
TRBV18	CASSPDASQGTQPQHF
TRBV6-6	CASSYLDRLTSGGYTF
TRBV6-5	CASSAEANEKLFF
TRBV27	CASSSPPRGRTGELFF
TRBV6-5	CASRYQETGAYEQYF
TRBV19	CASSTRDNFGTFF
TRBV6-5	CASRDNQPQHF
TRBV2	CASSEGRGISGNTIYF
TRBV19	CASSRGRDYGYTF
TRBV11-1	CASSLLGLASHEQYF
TRBV11-1	CASSYTGNTEAFF
TRBV6-1	CASRKQGSDGYTF
TRBV6-6	CASSPGQGTTEAFF
TRBV23-1	CASSQWDSRSTDTQYF
TRBV20-1	CSARDRSGYTF